The 23 T cell receptor beta chains given below trace back to one sample, sequenced in a study. TCRdb used MiXCR to reprocess the 5' RACE reads, holding one entry per CDR3 protein. Here the sample spans some 60,000 distinct CDR3 sequences, more than 25% being singletons. The sample comprised tumor-infiltrating naive CD4+ T cells sorted from the breast tumor. Subset reported: naive CD4+ T cells, CD4+CD45RA+CD25-. All receptors derive from a female donor with breast cancer.

The chain couples TRBV28 to TRBJ2-5; maybe TRBD1 (6 bases). The CDR3 is made up of 13 amino acids. V shed 6 bases and J shed 5 bases, with 13 bases lying between them. Looked up from germline, CDR1 is MDHEN and CDR2 is SYDVKM. The CDR3 spells CASRQGLWETQYF. CDR3 in DNA: TGTGCCAGCAGACAGGGTTTATGGGAGACCCAGTACTTC.

This chain connects TRBV6-1 to TRBJ2-3, with 13 positions matching TRBD2. CDR1 MNHNS and CDR2 SASEGT come from the germline V gene. With V trimmed by 2 bases and J by 4 bases, 9 bases remained unmatched. The CDR3 covers 18 residues. CDR3 sequence: CASSEPLKTSGRSDTQYF. The CDR3 DNA reads TGTGCCAGCAGTGAACCCCTCAAGACTAGCGGGAGGTCAGATACGCAGTATTTT.

This clonotype was found many times. The chain has TRBV12-3 or TRBV12-4 and TRBJ1-5, with D tentatively TRBD1 (5 bases). Trimming took off 8 bases at V and 3 bases at J, with 14 bases between the two ends. This CDR3 is 14 amino acids long. The CDR3 spells CASRGEGDNQPQHF. CDR3 nucleotide sequence: TGTGCCAGCCGGGGCGAGGGTGACAATCAGCCCCAGCATTTT.

The chain is built from TRBV5-6 and TRBJ2-3, with D possibly matching TRBD2 (6 bases). CDR3 size: 17 residues. With 4 bases removed from V and 2 bases from J, the gap between germline ends came to 20 bases. CDR1 is SGHDT and CDR2 is YYEEEE in the germline V gene. The CDR3 bases are TGTGCCAGCAGCCTGCTAGGGCGGACTATATCCACAGATACGCAGTATTTT. Encoded protein: CASSLLGRTISTDTQYF.

This rearrangement joins TRBV30 to TRBJ1-2; 8 bases line up with TRBD1. Germline assignment: CDR1 GTSNPN and CDR2 SVGIG (reference sequence). The CDR3 is 16 amino acids. Trimming at V came to 1 base and at J to 5 bases, leaving 12 bases not matched to a gene. For the CDR3, the DNA is TGTGCCTGGAGTGCGCAGGGGGCTATCGGAGGGTATGGCTACACCTTC. Its translation: CAWSAQGAIGGYGYTF.

The chain combines TRBV11-2 with TRBJ2-3; D is undetermined. The CDR3 length is 14 residues. Trimming took 2 bases from V and 7 from J, leaving 13 bases between them. Germline lookup yields CDR1 SGHAT and CDR2 FQNNGV. CDR3 protein: CASSLTHRGNTQYF. DNA of the CDR3: TGTGCCAGCAGCTTAACCCACAGAGGCAATACGCAGTATTTT.

As to this clonotype: A read error may account for a junction end that differs from germline. The gene calls are TRBV5-4 and TRBJ2-5, with unresolved D. CDR1 and CDR2 from the germline V gene are SGHNT and YYREEE (reference sequence). CDR3 size: 12 residues. The CDR3 here is CVSSLDQETQYF. CDR3 in DNA: TGTGTCAGCAGCTTGGACCAAGAGACCCAGTACTTC.

This clonotype was counted many times. The chain links TRBV5-1 to TRBJ1-2; D is undetermined. Germline-derived CDR1 and CDR2 are SGHRS and YFSETQ. Deletions cut 7 bases from V and 4 bases from J, with 17 bases between. The length of the CDR3 is 14 residues. CDR3 protein: CASQAGSGLYGYTF. The CDR3, as DNA: TGCGCCAGCCAGGCGGGGAGCGGACTCTATGGCTACACCTTC.

This clonotype occurred a few times. The V gene is TRBV11-2, the J gene TRBJ2-1; D may be TRBD1 or TRBD2 (5 bases each). Per germline, CDR1 SGHAT and CDR2 FQNNGV. The CDR3 extends over 15 amino acids. Deletions cut 1 base from V and 7 bases from J, with 14 bases between. The CDR3 DNA is TGTGCCAGCAGCTTAGGGGGACCTTTAGGGAATGAGCAGTTCTTC. It specifies CASSLGGPLGNEQFF.

The chain employs TRBV18 and TRBJ2-2; D remains unclear. CDR3 length: 14 amino acids. The V gene's germline CDR1 is KGHSH and CDR2 LQKENI. V was trimmed by 5 bases and J by 0 bases, leaving 7 bases between them. CDR3 region: CASSVIANTGELFF. Written as DNA, the CDR3 is TGTGCCAGCTCAGTGATCGCGAACACCGGGGAGCTGTTTTTT. Combining the CDR3 with reference TRBV18 and TRBJ2-2 gives the whole variable domain NAGVMQNPRHLVRRRGQEARLRCSPMKGHSHVYWYRQLPEEGLKFMVYLQKENIIDESGMPKERFSAEFPKEGPSILRIQQVVRGDSAAYFCASSVIANTGELFFGEGSRLTVL.

Regarding this clonotype: Likely a read error: the CDR3 ends without its conserved phenylalanine or tryptophan. J is TRBJ2-7 and V is TRBV7-9, with 8 bases that match TRBD1. V shed 5 bases, J shed 3 bases, and the junction held 6 bases outside the gene matches. The CDR3 sequence is 14 residues long. CDR1 and CDR2 from the germline V gene are SEHNR and FQNEAQ (reference sequence). CDR3 region: CASSHSDRVYEQYL. CDR3 sequence (DNA): TGTGCCAGCAGCCATTCGGACAGGGTCTACGAGCAGTACTTA.

J is TRBJ2-7 and V is TRBV9; D gene unclear. Looked up from germline, CDR1 is SGDLS and CDR2 is YYNGEE. The CDR3 consists of 12 residues. The germline V and J ends were trimmed by 0 bases and 7 bases, with 8 bases remaining between them. CDR3 nucleotide sequence: TGTGCCAGCAGCGTAGCGGATGGAGAGCAGTACTTC. This gives the protein CASSVADGEQYF.

This clonotype appeared many times. The V call is TRBV29-1, the J call TRBJ2-1; 9 bases map to TRBD1. Germline trimming cut 6 bases from V and 6 bases from J; bases unmatched to any gene: 6. Per germline, CDR1 SQVTM and CDR2 ANQGSEA. CDR3 length: 13 residues. CDR3 residues: CSVPGQGGNEQFF. The CDR3 DNA reads as TGCAGCGTGCCGGGACAGGGAGGCAATGAGCAGTTCTTC.

This clonotype was seen a handful of times. The chain employs TRBV2 and TRBJ1-1, with 8 bases matching TRBD1. This CDR3 is 15 amino acids long. Germline CDR1 is SNHLY and CDR2 is FYNNEI. J was trimmed by 1 base and V by 6 bases; bases with no gene match: 7. The CDR3 spells CASREMTGENTEAFF. The DNA for the CDR3 is TGTGCCAGCAGGGAGATGACAGGGGAGAACACTGAAGCTTTCTTT.

The chain uses TRBV9 and TRBJ2-3, with 8 nucleotides matching TRBD1. There are 16 residues in the CDR3. The germline gives CDR1 SGDLS, CDR2 YYNGEE. V was clipped by 4 bases and J by 1 base; unmatched bases: 8. CDR3 sequence: CASSPLTGAGTDTQYF. The DNA for the CDR3 is TGTGCCAGCAGCCCGTTGACAGGGGCCGGCACAGATACGCAGTATTTT.

Ten or more counts support this clonotype. The J gene is TRBJ2-7, the V gene TRBV10-3; D is undetermined. This CDR3 is built from 11 residues. V was shortened by 3 bases and J by 3 bases, with 3 bases between the two germline ends. The germline gives CDR1 ENHRY, CDR2 SYGVKD. CDR3 bases: TGTGCCATCAGTGACAGCTACGAGCAGTACTTC. It translates to CAISDSYEQYF.

This chain uses TRBV4-1 with TRBJ2-7; 9 bases agree with TRBD2. The CDR3 covers 14 residues. V lost 1 base to trimming and J lost 8 bases; unmatched junction nucleotides: 6. The germline V gene encodes CDR1 MGHRA and CDR2 YSYEKL. CDR3 loop: CASSQGDSGSKQYF. The DNA for the CDR3 is TGCGCCAGCAGCCAAGGCGATAGCGGGAGTAAGCAGTACTTC.

This clonotype has just a few counts. V gene TRBV7-9 combines with J gene TRBJ2-7, with D unclear. V was shortened by 4 bases and J by 7 bases, with 14 bases between the two germline ends. Germline assignment: CDR1 SEHNR and CDR2 FQNEAQ (reference sequence). This CDR3 is built from 13 residues. The CDR3 region is CASSSRNGLEQYF. The CDR3 DNA reads TGTGCCAGCAGCTCACGAAACGGGTTAGAGCAGTACTTC.

This clonotype was seen more than once but under ten times. The genes are TRBV5-1 and TRBJ2-4; 10 bases agree with TRBD2. The V gene's germline CDR1 is SGHRS and CDR2 YFSETQ. V dropped 4 bases and J dropped 0; count of bases not matched to a gene: 16. The CDR3 is 20 amino acids. This CDR3 is CASSPEGSSGGTLAKNIQYF. In nucleotides, the CDR3 is TGCGCCAGCAGCCCCGAGGGGTCTAGCGGGGGCACTCTAGCCAAAAACATTCAGTACTTC.

V and J are TRBV5-1 and TRBJ1-1; TRBD1 is a possible D gene (6 bases). Germline lookup yields CDR1 SGHRS and CDR2 YFSETQ. This CDR3 spans 14 amino acids. V was shortened by 5 bases and J by 0 bases, with 11 bases between the two germline ends. In DNA form, the CDR3 reads TGCGCCAGCAGGATAGGACAGCTGAACACTGAAGCTTTCTTT. Residues: CASRIGQLNTEAFF.

The genes are TRBV20-1 and TRBJ2-5, with 10 bases aligning to TRBD2. Per germline, CDR1 DFQATT and CDR2 SNEGSKA (reference sequence). The CDR3 is 15 residues long. V lost 2 bases to trimming and J lost 7 bases; unmatched junction nucleotides: 10. DNA of the CDR3: TGCAGTGCTAGATCGGCTAGCGGGGGACGGACGACCCAGTACTTC. The encoded protein is CSARSASGGRTTQYF.

Many counts were recorded for this clonotype. The V call is TRBV28, the J call TRBJ2-1; the match to TRBD2 covers 7 bases. The CDR3 covers 15 residues. Germline assignment: CDR1 MDHEN and CDR2 SYDVKM. With 5 bases clipped from V and 2 bases from J, the junction kept 6 bases outside the gene matches. DNA of the CDR3: TGTGCCAGCAGTCCCCAGCTAGCGGCCTACAATGAGCAGTTCTTC. Its protein is CASSPQLAAYNEQFF.

The chain combines TRBV7-2 with TRBJ1-2, with TRBD1 as a possible D gene (6 bases). CDR1 and CDR2 from the germline V gene are SGHTA and FQGNSA. Between the trimmed V and J ends, which lost 3 bases and 4 bases, there was a span of 18 bases. The CDR3 spans 16 residues. Here the CDR3 DNA reads TGTGCCAGCAGCTTGGGGTTCACGGGGGCCTCCTATGGCTACACCTTC. This encodes CASSLGFTGASYGYTF.